A selection of T cell receptor beta chains follows, all from one sample in a study of blood T cell repertoires in COVID-19. The assay was immunoSEQ multiplex PCR, and TCRdb's table has in-frame clones only and misses some. The sample shows about 120,000 clones, around three quarters of them seen only once. Sequencing was performed on peripheral blood. These receptors originate from a man aged 35-49 years with active or convalescent COVID-19. The CDR3 runs from the conserved cysteine through the conserved F or W.

TRBV21-1	TRBJ1-5	CASSNWDREGQPQHF
TRBV19	TRBJ2-1	CASSIITSGEQFF
TRBV30	TRBJ2-1	CAWRRWDGGRVSEQFF
TRBV7-2	TRBJ2-5	CASSSGGVGTQYF
TRBV19	TRBJ1-4	CASRQTGAFNEKLFF
TRBV2	TRBJ1-6	CAGQTELESPLHF
TRBV28	TRBJ2-7	CASSLSGGPRHEQYF
TRBV28	TRBJ2-7	CASRPGTLAYEQYF
TRBV6-5	TRBJ2-3	CASSSLGSWTDTQYF
TRBV5-1	TRBJ1-1	CASSRGQNLNTEAFF
TRBV24-1	TRBJ2-2	CATSGEPGELFF
TRBV6-5	TRBJ1-2	CASISWGRQGHGYTF
TRBV4-2	TRBJ2-4	CASSQDTGGDIQYF
TRBV19	TRBJ1-1	CASSISTANTEAFF
TRBV18	TRBJ2-5	CASSLKETQYF
TRBV5-5	TRBJ1-4	CASSLEGQRGFF
TRBV7-8	TRBJ1-1	CASSVVADINTEAFF
TRBV28	TRBJ1-2	CASRGVRQDRNYGYTF
TRBV2	TRBJ2-5	CASSEGAGANQETQYF
TRBV2	TRBJ2-7	CASSDSSGGLYEQYF
TRBV29-1	TRBJ1-2	CSVGGQKYYGYTF
TRBV28	TRBJ2-1	CASSIDRGSYNEQFF
TRBV29-1	TRBJ2-7	CSAIRDTYEQYF
TRBV27	TRBJ1-4	CASGFDRGDEKLFF
TRBV5-6	TRBJ1-2	CASLAGTNYGYTF
TRBV7-9	TRBJ1-1	CASRQQGTEAFF
TRBV24-1	TRBJ2-5	CATSDPRDSQETQYF
TRBV2	TRBJ1-1	CASSGLEQGLNTEAFF
TRBV29-1	TRBJ1-5	CSVYLGGDQPQHF
TRBV30	TRBJ1-6	CAWNGQPNSPLHF
TRBV6-5	TRBJ2-2	CATGAGTGELFF
TRBV12-5	TRBJ1-1	CASGRGQGATEAFF
TRBV6-5	TRBJ1-5	CASSINQPQHF
TRBV28	TRBJ2-5	CASSSTGTVFIRGETQYF
TRBV19	TRBJ1-1	CASSRTANTEAFF
TRBV9	TRBJ1-2	CASSVAGDYGYTF
TRBV11-3	TRBJ1-1	CASSWGLQKGTEAFF
TRBV21-1	TRBJ1-3	CASSKKLAGNTIYF